Following are 28 T cell receptor beta chains from one sample sequenced in a study of Graves' ophthalmopathy and Graves' hyperthyroidism. Using RNA transcripts, the TCR beta CDR3 regions were amplified. The first round was an RT-PCR with HTBI primers, and the second round was a multiplex PCR. One entry per CDR3 protein, called by TCRdb with MiXCR from the multiplex PCR reads. The table includes a few hundred thousand distinct CDR3 sequences, approximately 21% detected once. What was sequenced was peripheral blood. The receptor set was obtained from a woman younger than 30 with stable Graves' hyperthyroidism.

This clonotype was counted ten times or more. The chain is built from TRBV19 and TRBJ1-1; no firm D call. Germline assignment: CDR1 LNHDA and CDR2 SQIVND (reference sequence). CDR3 length equals 12 residues. V lost 5 bases, J lost 8 bases, and 12 bases lay in between. This chain's CDR3 is CASSLVVGEAFF. The CDR3 DNA follows: TGTGCCAGTAGTTTGGTCGTCGGGGAAGCTTTCTTT. Combining the CDR3 with reference TRBV19 and TRBJ1-1 gives the whole variable domain DGGITQSPKYLFRKEGQNVTLSCEQNLNHDAMYWYRQDPGQGLRLIYYSQIVNDFQKGDIAEGYSVSREKKESFPLTVTSAQKNPTAFYLCASSLVVGEAFFGQGTRLTVV.

This clonotype was picked up many times. The J gene is TRBJ1-1, the V gene TRBV6-1; weak D call: TRBD1 (5 bases). Trimming removed 8 bases at V and 4 bases at J, with 17 bases between. The CDR3 consists of 14 residues. Germline lookup yields CDR1 MNHNS and CDR2 SASEGT. The chain's CDR3 is CASRRAVDSTEAFF. The CDR3 DNA reads as TGTGCCAGCCGAAGGGCGGTCGACAGCACTGAAGCTTTCTTT.

The chain links TRBV6-1 to TRBJ2-5; 12 bases fit TRBD2. Germline trimming cut 6 bases from V and 3 bases from J; bases unmatched to any gene: 5. The CDR3 loop spans 15 amino acids. Germline CDR1 MNHNS, CDR2 SASEGT. The CDR3: CASRPGLAGKETQYF. The CDR3 DNA sequence: TGTGCCAGCAGGCCCGGACTAGCGGGGAAAGAGACCCAGTACTTC.

This clonotype was counted at least ten times. The CDR3 loop is CASSYTQVPGTEAFF. DNA for the CDR3: TGTGCCAGCAGCTATACTCAGGTTCCAGGCACTGAAGCTTTCTTT. V usage is TRBV7-8 and J usage is TRBJ1-1; no reliable D call. The germline V gene has CDR1 SGHVS and CDR2 FQNEAQ. The length of the CDR3 is 15 residues. Trimming removed 4 bases from V and 4 bases from J, with 16 bases in between.

Only a few counts were recorded for this clonotype. This rearrangement joins TRBV20-1 to TRBJ2-5; D call uncertain. V lost 4 bases and J lost 6, with 18 bases in between. Germline loops: CDR1 DFQATT, CDR2 SNEGSKA (reference sequence). The CDR3 is made up of 14 amino acids. The DNA of the CDR3 is TGCAGTGCTACGGAAACAACCCTCTACCAGACCCAGTACTTC. Protein sequence: CSATETTLYQTQYF.

The chain joins TRBV6-5 to TRBJ1-2; D uncertain. Trimming cost V 1 base and J 4 bases, with 13 bases left between them. From germline, CDR1 is MNHEY and CDR2 SVGAGI. The CDR3 covers 15 residues. CDR3 in amino acids: CASSYFGESGYGYTF. For the CDR3, the DNA is TGTGCCAGCAGTTACTTCGGGGAGTCTGGCTATGGCTACACCTTC.

Many counts were recorded for this clonotype. V is TRBV4-2 and J is TRBJ1-5; weak D call: TRBD1 (6 bases). Between the trimmed V and J ends, which lost 0 bases and 3 bases, there was a span of 9 bases. Germline-derived CDR1 and CDR2 are LGHNA and YNFKEQ. The CDR3 covers 15 residues. Written as DNA, the CDR3 is TGTGCCAGCAGCCAAGAAGGGACACTCAATCAGCCCCAGCATTTT. Translated, it gives CASSQEGTLNQPQHF.

This clonotype was recorded at least ten times. The chain combines TRBV20-1 with TRBJ1-1; D is uncertain. V was shortened by 6 bases and J by 1 base, with 12 bases between the two germline ends. The CDR3 runs 13 residues. Germline lookup yields CDR1 DFQATT and CDR2 SNEGSKA (reference sequence). The CDR3 nucleotides read TGCAGTGCCAGCTGGATGAAGAACACTGAAGCTTTCTTT. Its translation: CSASWMKNTEAFF.

This clonotype has at least ten counts. The chain links TRBV7-2 to TRBJ1-5; possibly TRBD1 for D (6 bases). V was pared by 2 bases and J by 7 bases, with 9 bases between. Germline values: CDR1 SGHTA, CDR2 FQGNSA. The CDR3 runs 13 residues. As DNA, the CDR3 is TGTGCCAGCAGCTTACCCGGACAGCAGCCCCAGCATTTT. Its protein product is CASSLPGQQPQHF.

J is TRBJ2-5 and V is TRBV6-1, with D tentatively TRBD1 (6 bases). CDR3 size: 15 residues. V lost 6 bases to trimming and J lost 1 base, with 15 bases between them. CDR1 MNHNS and CDR2 SASEGT come from the germline V gene. The CDR3 loop is CASSPTRGPQETQYF. CDR3 coding DNA: TGTGCCAGCAGCCCTACCAGGGGCCCCCAAGAGACCCAGTACTTC.

At least ten counts were recorded for this clonotype. The J gene is TRBJ1-5, the V gene TRBV4-1, with D tentatively TRBD1 (5 bases). CDR3 length equals 15 residues. Between the trimmed V and J ends, which lost 0 bases and 5 bases, there was a span of 11 bases. Germline assignment: CDR1 MGHRA and CDR2 YSYEKL. CDR3 sequence (DNA): TGCGCCAGCAGCCAAGAAAGGGGACCCCATCAGCCCCAGCATTTT. Translation: CASSQERGPHQPQHF.

This sequence joins TRBV5-1 and TRBJ1-1; D ambiguous. This CDR3 spans 14 amino acids. The germline V gene has CDR1 SGHRS and CDR2 YFSETQ. V shed 4 bases and J shed 2 bases, with 12 bases lying between them. The CDR3 DNA sequence: TGCGCCAGCAGCGGAGGTCGGAGCAACACTGAAGCTTTCTTT. Residues: CASSGGRSNTEAFF.

The chain combines TRBV5-1 with TRBJ1-1; D call uncertain. Germline CDR1 and CDR2: SGHRS and YFSETQ. Trimming took off 2 bases at V and 3 bases at J, with 8 bases between the two ends. The CDR3 extends over 13 amino acids. As DNA, the CDR3 is TGCGCCAGCAGCTTCTCGGACTACACTGAAGCTTTCTTT. As protein: CASSFSDYTEAFF.

In its sample, this clonotype was seen many times. The V call is TRBV20-1, the J call TRBJ2-5, with no clear D. This CDR3 region has 12 residues. Trimming shortened V by 5 bases and J by 0 bases, and 7 bases separated the two germline ends. Germline CDR1 is DFQATT and CDR2 is SNEGSKA (reference sequence). The CDR3 region has the DNA TGCAGTGCTGGTGACAACCAAGAGACCCAGTACTTC. Its translation is CSAGDNQETQYF.

This clonotype showed up just a few times. This may stem from a read error, because a much larger clone lies one nucleotide away. The chain couples TRBV30 to TRBJ2-7; 7 bases are a match to TRBD2. Losses at the gene ends were 0 bases for V and 12 bases for J; bases not matched to a gene: 14. The CDR3 length is 14 residues. Germline assignment: CDR1 GTSNPN and CDR2 SVGIG (reference sequence). DNA of the CDR3: TGTGCCTGGAGTGTCGAGGCGGGCGGGAGTCGGCGGTACTTC. It specifies CAWSVEAGGSRRYF.

This clonotype was seen at least ten times. V and J are TRBV7-2 and TRBJ2-5; 8 bases are a match to TRBD1. CDR1 and CDR2 (germline): SGHTA, FQGNSA. Losses at the gene ends were 5 bases for V and 4 bases for J; bases not matched to a gene: 3. CDR3 size: 13 residues. This CDR3 is CASSQDRAETQYF. The CDR3 DNA sequence: TGTGCCAGCAGCCAGGACAGGGCAGAGACCCAGTACTTC. The whole variable domain, remainder taken from reference TRBV7-2 and TRBJ2-5, is GAGVSQSPSNKVTEKGKDVELRCDPISGHTALYWYRQSLGQGLEFLIYFQGNSAPDKSGLPSDRFSAERTGGSVSTLTIQRTQQEDSAVYLCASSQDRAETQYFGPGTRLLVL.

The chain has TRBV11-1 and TRBJ1-2; D might be TRBD1 (6 bases). Germline lookup yields CDR1 SGHAT and CDR2 FQDESV (reference sequence). The CDR3 contains 17 residues. V lost 1 base and J 7 bases, leaving 22 bases between the germline ends. The CDR3 reads CASSLEVGIRGSAGYTF. The DNA of the CDR3 is TGTGCCAGCAGCTTAGAGGTCGGGATCAGGGGTTCTGCTGGCTACACCTTC. The full variable domain, rest sourced from reference TRBV11-1 and TRBJ1-2, is EAEVAQSPRYKITEKSQAVAFWCDPISGHATLYWYRQILGQGPELLVQFQDESVVDDSQLPKDRFSAERLKGVDSTLKIQPAELGDSAMYLCASSLEVGIRGSAGYTFGSGTRLTVV.

This clonotype was seen at least ten times. This chain connects TRBV29-1 to TRBJ2-7; 11 bases are shared with TRBD2. This CDR3 comprises 15 residues. From germline, CDR1 is SQVTM and CDR2 ANQGSEA. With V trimmed by 6 bases and J by 0 bases, 7 bases remained unmatched. The CDR3 DNA is TGCAGCGTCTCCGGGACTAGCGGAAGCTCCTACGAGCAGTACTTC. Translated: CSVSGTSGSSYEQYF.

The sample holds many counts of this clonotype. CDR3 protein: CASSDILYEQYF. In DNA, the CDR3 is TGTGCCAGCAGTGATATCCTCTACGAGCAGTACTTC. V and J are TRBV6-1 and TRBJ2-7; D unclear. Trimming left V 3 bases short and J 3 bases short, with 6 bases between. The CDR3 totals 12 residues. Per the germline V gene, CDR1 is MNHNS and CDR2 is SASEGT.

This clonotype showed up just a few times. This rearrangement joins TRBV5-1 to TRBJ2-3; no definite D call. The CDR3 consists of 17 residues. Per the germline V gene, CDR1 is SGHRS and CDR2 is YFSETQ. The V and J ends lost 0 bases and 6 bases respectively, with 20 bases between them. The CDR3 is CASSLAARIVTLDTQYF. The CDR3 nucleotides read TGCGCCAGCAGCTTGGCGGCTAGAATAGTTACCTTGGATACGCAGTATTTT.

Many counts were recorded for this clonotype. The chain joins TRBV6-1 to TRBJ2-2, with D unresolved. V lost 4 bases, J lost 4 bases, and 7 bases lay in between. This CDR3 contains 13 residues. Germline V gene data show CDR1 as MNHNS and CDR2 as SASEGT. CDR3 residues: CASSVKFTGELFF. As DNA, the CDR3 is TGTGCCAGCAGTGTGAAGTTCACCGGGGAGCTGTTTTTT.

This clonotype was observed at least ten times. This sequence joins TRBV12-3 or TRBV12-4 and TRBJ2-2; weak D call: TRBD1 (6 bases). V gave up 4 bases and J gave up 4 bases, with 13 bases separating them. The CDR3 contains 15 residues. The CDR3 DNA sequence: TGTGCCAGCAGTTCTAACAGGGTTTTCACCGGGGAGCTGTTTTTT. Translated: CASSSNRVFTGELFF.

This clonotype was detected many times. Just one base apart from a much larger clone, this may be a read error. V and J are TRBV6-5 and TRBJ1-5, with D perhaps matching TRBD1 (6 bases). CDR1 is MNHEY, CDR2 SVGAGI, per germline. V was pared by 6 bases and J by 3 bases, with 9 bases between. The CDR3 sequence is 13 residues long. CDR3 in amino acids: CASRWTVNQPQHF. The CDR3 nucleotides read TGTGCCAGCAGATGGACAGTCAATCAGCCCCAGCATTTT.

This clonotype has ten or more counts. This rearrangement joins TRBV5-5 to TRBJ1-2, with no clear D. The CDR3 sequence is 14 residues long. Germline loops: CDR1 SGHKS, CDR2 YYEKEE (reference sequence). V dropped 4 bases and J dropped 4 bases, with 14 bases sitting between them. DNA of the CDR3: TGTGCCAGCAGCCCCAGTTCCGACCCCTATGGCTACACCTTC. Its protein is CASSPSSDPYGYTF. The whole variable domain, filled in from reference TRBV5-5 and TRBJ1-2, reads DAGVTQSPTHLIKTRGQQVTLRCSPISGHKSVSWYQQVLGQGPQFIFQYYEKEERGRGNFPDRFSARQFPNYSSELNVNALLLGDSALYLCASSPSSDPYGYTFGSGTRLTVV.

This clonotype came up many times. The V call is TRBV6-5, the J call TRBJ2-2, with 9 bases aligning to TRBD1. Trimming at V came to 4 bases and at J to 4 bases, leaving 7 bases not matched to a gene. There are 16 residues in the CDR3. Germline assignment: CDR1 MNHEY and CDR2 SVGAGI. This CDR3 reads CASSSPQGAGTGELFF. In DNA, the CDR3 is TGTGCCAGCAGTTCACCACAGGGGGCTGGCACCGGGGAGCTGTTTTTT.

This clonotype was detected ten times or more. The chain employs TRBV12-5 and TRBJ1-2; no firm D call. This CDR3 has 12 amino acids. In germline, CDR1 is LGHNT, CDR2 FRNRAP. Trimming took 3 bases from V and 2 from J, leaving 4 bases between them. CDR3 amino acids: CASGFLNYGYTF. The CDR3 coding sequence is TGTGCTAGTGGTTTTTTGAACTATGGCTACACCTTC.

The J gene is TRBJ2-7, the V gene TRBV28, with D perhaps matching TRBD2 (7 bases). Trimming pared 7 bases from V and 4 bases from J, leaving 20 bases between. The CDR3 runs to 15 residues. CDR1 and CDR2 (germline): MDHEN, SYDVKM. The DNA of the CDR3 is TGTGCCAGCATAGGGGGGGCGCAGAGGGGTTACGAGCAGTACTTC. The encoded protein is CASIGGAQRGYEQYF. The full variable domain, with the rest looked up from reference TRBV28 and TRBJ2-7, is DVKVTQSSRYLVKRTGEKVFLECVQDMDHENMFWYRQDPGLGLRLIYFSYDVKMKEKGDIPEGYSVSREKKERFSLILESASTNQTSMYLCASIGGAQRGYEQYFGPGTRLTVT.

At least ten counts were recorded for this clonotype. The CDR3 loop is CASSYGTADSPLHF. CDR3 DNA: TGTGCCAGCAGTTACGGGACAGCTGATTCACCCCTCCACTTT. This chain joins TRBV12-3 or TRBV12-4 and TRBJ1-6; 7 nucleotides align to TRBD1. This CDR3 is built from 14 residues. V dropped 4 bases and J dropped 8; count of bases not matched to a gene: 5.